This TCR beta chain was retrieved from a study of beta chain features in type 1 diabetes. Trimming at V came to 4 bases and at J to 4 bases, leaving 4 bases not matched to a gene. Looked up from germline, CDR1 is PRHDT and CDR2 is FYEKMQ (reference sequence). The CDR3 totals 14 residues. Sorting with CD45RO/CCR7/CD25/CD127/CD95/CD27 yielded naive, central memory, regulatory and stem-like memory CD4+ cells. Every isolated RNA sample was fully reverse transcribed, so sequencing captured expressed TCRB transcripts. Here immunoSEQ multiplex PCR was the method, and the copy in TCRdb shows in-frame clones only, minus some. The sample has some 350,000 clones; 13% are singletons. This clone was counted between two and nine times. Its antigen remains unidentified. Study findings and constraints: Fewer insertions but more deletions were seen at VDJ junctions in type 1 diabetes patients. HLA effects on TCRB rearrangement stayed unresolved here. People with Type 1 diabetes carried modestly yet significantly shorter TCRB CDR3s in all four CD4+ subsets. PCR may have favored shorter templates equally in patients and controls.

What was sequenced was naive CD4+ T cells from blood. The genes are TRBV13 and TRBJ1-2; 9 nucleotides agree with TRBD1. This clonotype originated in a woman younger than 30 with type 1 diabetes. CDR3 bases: TGTGCCAGCAGCTACGGACAGGGGCCCTATGGCTACACCTTC. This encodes CASSYGQGPYGYTF.